Sequencing of this TCR beta chain was carried out in a study of blood T cell repertoires in COVID-19. Study context: T cells, B-cell-depleted T cells, or PBMCs supplied cDNA or gDNA.

Authors' analysis steps: Reference gene primer amplification gave estimated nucleated cell counts. Sequenced by immunoSEQ multiplex PCR; TCRdb stores in-frame clones only, minus some. V and J calls and clone size follow that table, whereas D and trimming were derived from the DNA. The data contain about 100,000 clones, roughly nine tenths of them seen just once; the ten biggest clones take up roughly 1.9%. The CDR3 spans 17 residues. Germline values: CDR1 MGHDK, CDR2 SYGVNS. Trimming shortened V by 4 bases and J by 1 base, and 17 bases separated the two germline ends. This clone was recorded only once.

What was sequenced was peripheral blood. The source is a man aged 50-60 years with active COVID-19. V gene TRBV25-1 combines with J gene TRBJ1-5, with a weak D call TRBD1 (6 bases). DNA of the CDR3: TGTGCCAGCAGTGGGCCCGGGGGGGGGCTGAGCAATCAGCCCCAGCATTTT. This codes for CASSGPGGGLSNQPQHF.